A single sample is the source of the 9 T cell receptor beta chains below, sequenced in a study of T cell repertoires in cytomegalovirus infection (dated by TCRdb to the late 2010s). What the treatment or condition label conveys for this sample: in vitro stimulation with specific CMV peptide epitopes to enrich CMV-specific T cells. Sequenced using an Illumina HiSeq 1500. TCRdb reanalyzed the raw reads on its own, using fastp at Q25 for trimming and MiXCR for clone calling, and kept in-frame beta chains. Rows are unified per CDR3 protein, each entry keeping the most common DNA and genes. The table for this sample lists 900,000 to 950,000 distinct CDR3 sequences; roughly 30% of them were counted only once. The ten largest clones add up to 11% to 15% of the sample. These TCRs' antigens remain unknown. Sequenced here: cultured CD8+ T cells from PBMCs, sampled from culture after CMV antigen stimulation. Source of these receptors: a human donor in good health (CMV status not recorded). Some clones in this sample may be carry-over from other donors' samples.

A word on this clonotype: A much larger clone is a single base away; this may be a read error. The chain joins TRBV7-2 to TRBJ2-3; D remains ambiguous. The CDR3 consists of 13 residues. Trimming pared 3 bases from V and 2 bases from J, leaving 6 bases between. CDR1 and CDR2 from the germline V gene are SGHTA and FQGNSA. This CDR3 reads CASSFGDTDTQYF. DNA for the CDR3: TGTGCCAGCAGCTTCGGCGACACAGATACGCAGTATTTT.

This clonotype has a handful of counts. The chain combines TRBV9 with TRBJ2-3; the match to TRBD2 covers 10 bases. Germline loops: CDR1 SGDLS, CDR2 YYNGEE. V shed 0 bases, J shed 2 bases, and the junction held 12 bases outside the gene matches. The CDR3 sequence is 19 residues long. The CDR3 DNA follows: TGTGCCAGCAGCGTAGCTGAGGTCCCACTAGCGGGGATCACAGATACGCAGTATTTT. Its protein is CASSVAEVPLAGITDTQYF. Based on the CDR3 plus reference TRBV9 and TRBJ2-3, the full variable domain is DSGVTQTPKHLITATGQRVTLRCSPRSGDLSVYWYQQSLDQGLQFLIQYYNGEERAKGNILERFSAQQFPDLHSELNLSSLELGDSALYFCASSVAEVPLAGITDTQYFGPGTRLTVL.

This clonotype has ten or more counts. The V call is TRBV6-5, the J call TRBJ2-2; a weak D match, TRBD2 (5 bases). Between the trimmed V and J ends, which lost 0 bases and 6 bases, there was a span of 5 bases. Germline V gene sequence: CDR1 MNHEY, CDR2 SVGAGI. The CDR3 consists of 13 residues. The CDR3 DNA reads TGTGCCAGCAGTTACTCGAGGGCCGGGGAGCTGTTTTTT. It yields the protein CASSYSRAGELFF.

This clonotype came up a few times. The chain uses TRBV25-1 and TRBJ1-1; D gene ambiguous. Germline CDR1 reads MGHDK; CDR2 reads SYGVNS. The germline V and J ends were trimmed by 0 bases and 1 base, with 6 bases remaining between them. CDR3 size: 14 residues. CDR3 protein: CASSEYLGNTEAFF. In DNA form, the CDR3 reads TGTGCCAGCAGTGAATATCTGGGGAACACTGAAGCTTTCTTT.

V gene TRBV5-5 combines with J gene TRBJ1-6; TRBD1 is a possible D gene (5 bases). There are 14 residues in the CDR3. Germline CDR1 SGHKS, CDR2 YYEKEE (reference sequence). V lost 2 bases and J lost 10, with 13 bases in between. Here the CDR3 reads CASSLRDGTSPLHF. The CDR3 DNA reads TGTGCCAGCAGCTTACGGGACGGGACGTCACCCCTCCACTTT.

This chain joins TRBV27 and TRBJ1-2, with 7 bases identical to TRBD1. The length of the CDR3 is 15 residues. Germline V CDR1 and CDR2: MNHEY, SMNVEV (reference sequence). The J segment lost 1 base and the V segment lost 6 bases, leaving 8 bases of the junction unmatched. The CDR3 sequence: CASREQGGINYGYTF. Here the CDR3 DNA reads TGTGCCAGCAGAGAGCAGGGGGGGATTAACTATGGCTACACCTTC.

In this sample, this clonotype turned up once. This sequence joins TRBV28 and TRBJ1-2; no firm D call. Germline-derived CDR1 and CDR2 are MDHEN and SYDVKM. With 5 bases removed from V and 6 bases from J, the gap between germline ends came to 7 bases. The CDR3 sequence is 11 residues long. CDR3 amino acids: CASSISHGYTF. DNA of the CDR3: TGTGCCAGCAGTATCAGTCATGGCTACACCTTC.

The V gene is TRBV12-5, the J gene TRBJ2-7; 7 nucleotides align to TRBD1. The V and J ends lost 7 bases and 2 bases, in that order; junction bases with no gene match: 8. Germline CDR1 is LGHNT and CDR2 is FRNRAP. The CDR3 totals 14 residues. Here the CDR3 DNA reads TGTGCTAGTGACAGGGACAGCAGTCCCTACGAGCAGTACTTC. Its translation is CASDRDSSPYEQYF. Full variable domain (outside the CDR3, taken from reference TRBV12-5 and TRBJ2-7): DARVTQTPRHKVTEMGQEVTMRCQPILGHNTVFWYRQTMMQGLELLAYFRNRAPLDDSGMPKDRFSAEMPDATLATLKIQPSEPRDSAVYFCASDRDSSPYEQYFGPGTRLTVT.

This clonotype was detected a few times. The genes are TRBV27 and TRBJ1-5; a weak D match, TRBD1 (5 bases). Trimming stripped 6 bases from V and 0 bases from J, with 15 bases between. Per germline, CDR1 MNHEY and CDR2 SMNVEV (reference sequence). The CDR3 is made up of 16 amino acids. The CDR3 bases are TGTGCCAGCAGACCAAAGGGACCTTATAGCAATCAGCCCCAGCATTTT. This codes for CASRPKGPYSNQPQHF.